This is a list of T cell receptor beta chains from one sample in a study of blood T cell repertoires in COVID-19. The repertoire was sequenced with immunoSEQ multiplex PCR; TCRdb's copy has only in-frame clones and lacks some. The table has about 210,000 clones, 81% seen once. Sequencing was carried out using PBMCs or T cells enriched from blood (not recorded which). The receptors were gathered from a woman aged 45-59 years with acute COVID-19. CDR3s include the opening cysteine and the closing phenylalanine or tryptophan. D genes are given only for firm matches. The size of a clone is reported for some rows only, either as once, few or many, or as a class for expanded clones.

j_call clone_size d_call v_call cdr3_nt cdr3_aa
TRBJ2-5 . TRBD1 TRBV28 TGTGCCAGCAGTTCGACAGGGGGCCAAGAGACCCAGTACTTC CASSSTGGQETQYF
TRBJ1-4 once TRBD1 TRBV4-3 TGCGCCAGCAGCCAAGAGACAGGGGTGATTGGAAAACTGTTTTTT CASSQETGVIGKLFF
TRBJ1-1 . . TRBV12-3/TRBV12-4 TGTGCCAGCAGTAACCCGGGGAGTGAGGCTTTCTTT CASSNPGSEAFF
TRBJ2-2 few TRBD2 TRBV6-2/TRBV6-3 TGTGCCAGCAGTTACGTCCCCCTGAGCGGGAGAGAGAACACCGGGGAGCTGTTTTTT CASSYVPLSGRENTGELFF
TRBJ1-2 . . TRBV6-2/TRBV6-3 TGTGCCAGCAGTTACAGCCGGGGGAACTATGGCTACACCTTC CASSYSRGNYGYTF
TRBJ1-4 . . TRBV4-3 TGCGCCAGCAGCCAAGAGGCAGGACTTAATGAAAAACTGTTTTTT CASSQEAGLNEKLFF
TRBJ2-5 . TRBD2 TRBV2 TGTGCCAGCAGTGAAGCGCGGCGGCTAGCGGGGAAGGAGACCCAGTACTTC CASSEARRLAGKETQYF
TRBJ1-1 many TRBD1 TRBV19 TGTGCCAGTAAAACAGGGGCTATGGACACTGAAGCTTTCTTT CASKTGAMDTEAFF
TRBJ1-2 . TRBD1 TRBV7-9 TGTGCCAGCAGTTCACCGGGACAGGGGGCAATCGGCTATGGCTACACCTTC CASSSPGQGAIGYGYTF
TRBJ1-6 few TRBD1 TRBV27 TGTGCCAGCAGTTTATCGGGACAGGCGAATTCACCCCTCCACTTT CASSLSGQANSPLHF
TRBJ1-2 . . TRBV6-2/TRBV6-3 TGTGCCAGCAGTTGGACTGGAAACGGCTACACCTTC CASSWTGNGYTF
TRBJ1-3 . . TRBV19 TGTGCCAGTACGGACGCGGGATCTGGAAACACCATATATTTT CASTDAGSGNTIYF
TRBJ2-7 . TRBD2 TRBV28 TGTGCCAGCAGTCCGGGACTAGCGAAAGAGCAGTACTTC CASSPGLAKEQYF
TRBJ1-5 . . TRBV5-5 TGTGCCAGCAGCTTGGGGGATGGACAGCTCAATCAGCCCCAGCATTTT CASSLGDGQLNQPQHF
TRBJ2-1 . TRBD2 TRBV29-1 TGCAGCGCAATGACTAGCGGGGGGGTTTTAAATGAGCAGTTCTTC CSAMTSGGVLNEQFF
TRBJ2-2 . . TRBV15 TGTGCCACCAGCCCGTTGGGACATGACTCTACCGGGGAGCTGTTTTTT CATSPLGHDSTGELFF
TRBJ2-5 . TRBD2 TRBV7-2 TGTGCCAGCAGCCCTAGCGGGAGCAAAGAGACCCAGTACTTC CASSPSGSKETQYF
TRBJ2-1 . TRBD1 TRBV28 TGTGCCAGCAGTTCCCCCGGGACAGGGAGGTATGAGCAGTTCTTC CASSSPGTGRYEQFF
TRBJ1-2 few TRBD1 TRBV15 TGTGCCACCAGCAGAGAGGGGACAGGGGTATATGGCTACACCTTC CATSREGTGVYGYTF
TRBJ2-7 . TRBD1 TRBV28 TGTGCCAGCAGGGGGACAGGGGTTGAAGCCTACGAGCAGTACTTC CASRGTGVEAYEQYF
TRBJ1-4 few . TRBV29-1 TGCAGCGTTGGAGGAGGGAATGAAAAACTGTTTTTT CSVGGGNEKLFF
TRBJ2-3 once TRBD2 TRBV5-1 TGCGCCAGCAGCTTGGCTGCGACTAGCGGAGGGGATACGCAGTATTTT CASSLAATSGGDTQYF
TRBJ1-5 . . TRBV11-2 TGTGCCAGCAGCTCTCAGGGGCCAGATCAGCCCCAGCATTTT CASSSQGPDQPQHF
TRBJ1-5 . . TRBV28 TGTGCCAGCAGTTTGTTACGGGGTAGACAGCCCCAGCATTTT CASSLLRGRQPQHF
TRBJ2-1 . TRBD2 TRBV27 TGTGCCAGCAGAATCGGGCTAGCGGGATACAATGAGCAGTTCTTC CASRIGLAGYNEQFF
TRBJ1-6 . . TRBV3-1/TRBV3-2 TGTGCCAGCACCACACAGGGCCCTAATTCACCCCTCCACTTT CASTTQGPNSPLHF
TRBJ1-1 . . TRBV21-1 TGTGCCAGCAGCAAAGAGGACAGGGATAACACTGAAGCTTTCTTT CASSKEDRDNTEAFF
TRBJ2-7 . TRBD1 TRBV6-5 TGTGCCAGCAGCGTGGACAGGCTAGGTTACGAGCAGTACTTC CASSVDRLGYEQYF
TRBJ1-4 . TRBD1 TRBV5-6 TGTGCCAGCAGCGGCCAGGGGGCACGGGAAAAACTGTTTTTT CASSGQGAREKLFF
TRBJ1-5 . TRBD1 TRBV2 TGTGCCAGCAGCGGGACAGGGAGTCAGCCCCAGCATTTT CASSGTGSQPQHF
TRBJ2-7 . TRBD2 TRBV28 TGTGCCAGCAGTACTATAGCGGGAGGGCCGGACGAGCAGTACTTC CASSTIAGGPDEQYF
TRBJ2-7 once TRBD2 TRBV14 TGTGCCAGCAGGACGGGGACTAGCGGGGCCCACGAGCAGTACTTC CASRTGTSGAHEQYF
TRBJ1-5 . . TRBV5-5 TGTGCCAGCAGCTTGTACCAGGGGCTAACGAATGGCAATCAGCCCCAGCATTTT CASSLYQGLTNGNQPQHF
TRBJ2-2 . TRBD2 TRBV6-4 TGTGCCAGCAGTAACCGGAGTAGCGGGAGGTCGGACACCGGGGAGCTGTTTTTT CASSNRSSGRSDTGELFF